The 13 T cell receptor beta chains reported below all come from one sample, sequenced in a study of human T cells and chemical hapten exposure. Using its own MiXCR run on the RACE reads, TCRdb lists one record per CDR3 protein. The repertoire holds about 380,000 distinct CDR3 sequences, with 5.1% as singletons. Time point noted: pre-sensitization, week 0. Treatment in this sample: therapeutic diphenylcyclopropenone sensitization with weekly scalp DPC. Here the sequenced sample was whole blood, taken in connection with sensitization to the hapten diphenylcyclopropenone (DPC). These receptors originate from a woman in her forties or fifties with alopecia areata. Some clones in this sample may be carry-over from other donors' samples.

At least ten counts were recorded for this clonotype. The V gene is TRBV7-6, the J gene TRBJ2-1; TRBD2 aligns across 8 bases. Trimming removed 5 bases from V and 2 bases from J; junction bases left unmatched: 14. Germline CDR1 and CDR2: SGHVS and FNYEAQ. The CDR3 length is 18 residues. CDR3 in amino acids: CASSRRGGGLAAYNEQFF. For the CDR3, the DNA is TGTGCCAGCAGCCGCCGGGGGGGCGGGCTAGCGGCCTACAATGAGCAGTTCTTC.

In its sample, this clonotype was seen many times. The gene calls are TRBV12-3 or TRBV12-4 and TRBJ2-5; the match to TRBD2 covers 10 bases. J lost 2 bases, V lost 3 bases, and 6 bases had no gene match. There are 16 residues in the CDR3. The CDR3 spells CASSFGASGGQETQYF. Written as DNA, the CDR3 is TGTGCCAGCAGTTTTGGAGCTAGCGGGGGACAAGAGACCCAGTACTTC.

The chain uses TRBV7-2 and TRBJ2-3, with TRBD1 matching 8 bases. The CDR3 consists of 16 residues. V lost 3 bases to trimming and J lost 2 bases; unmatched junction nucleotides: 7. From germline, CDR1 is SGHTA and CDR2 FQGNSA. CDR3 in DNA: TGTGCCAGCAGCTTGGACAGGGTTGCCTCCACAGATACGCAGTATTTT. Protein sequence: CASSLDRVASTDTQYF.

This clonotype was picked up many times. The V and J genes are TRBV20-1 and TRBJ1-5; unclear D gene. This CDR3 region has 16 residues. V lost 0 bases and J lost 4, with 16 bases in between. The germline V gene encodes CDR1 DFQATT and CDR2 SNEGSKA (reference sequence). The CDR3 sequence: CSARDSPGSRNQPQHF. The CDR3 region has the DNA TGCAGTGCTAGAGATTCCCCCGGGTCTCGGAATCAGCCCCAGCATTTT.

The J gene is TRBJ2-3, the V gene TRBV14; 11 nucleotides align to TRBD2. Germline V lookup: CDR1 SGHDN, CDR2 FVKESK. The CDR3 is made up of 15 amino acids. The V and J ends lost 3 bases and 4 bases, in that order; junction bases with no gene match: 3. The CDR3 region has the DNA TGTGCCAGCAGCCAGACTAGCGGGGTAGCAGATACGCAGTATTTT. Amino acids: CASSQTSGVADTQYF.

This clonotype was counted many times. The rearrangement joins TRBV20-1 to TRBJ2-1, with TRBD2 matching 11 bases. The length of the CDR3 is 19 residues. CDR1 is DFQATT and CDR2 is SNEGSKA in the germline V gene (reference sequence). Trimming took 0 bases from V and 6 from J; bases not matched to a gene: 16. CDR3 residues: CSARDLRLAGGRVSNEQFF. DNA for the CDR3: TGCAGTGCTAGAGATCTCCGTCTAGCGGGAGGTCGTGTTTCCAATGAGCAGTTCTTC.

A note on this clonotype: Given a much more abundant clone one base away, this may be a read error. V gene TRBV20-1 combines with J gene TRBJ2-2, with D unclear. Germline V gives CDR1 DFQATT, CDR2 SNEGSKA (reference sequence). CDR3 length: 11 amino acids. Trimming stripped 5 bases from V and 7 bases from J, with 8 bases between. The CDR3, as DNA: TGCAGTGCTCCGGTCATCGGGGAGCTGTTTTTT. It specifies CSAPVIGELFF.

This clonotype came up many times. The chain joins TRBV6-2 or TRBV6-3 to TRBJ2-1; no clear D. Germline V gene lookup returns CDR1 MNHEY and CDR2 SVGEGT. This CDR3 region has 14 residues. Trimming took 5 bases from V and 9 from J, leaving 17 bases between them. CDR3 loop: CASSAGTGWREQFF. For the CDR3, the DNA is TGTGCCAGCAGTGCAGGTACTGGTTGGCGTGAGCAGTTCTTC.

In this sample, this clonotype turned up many times. J is TRBJ2-4 and V is TRBV2; the match to TRBD1 covers 8 bases. Per the germline V gene, CDR1 is SNHLY and CDR2 is FYNNEI. The CDR3 length is 15 residues. Germline trimming cut 6 bases from V and 0 bases from J; bases unmatched to any gene: 4. CDR3 sequence reads: CASSGQGVAKNIQYF. The CDR3 bases are TGTGCCAGCAGCGGACAGGGCGTAGCCAAAAACATTCAGTACTTC.

This clonotype was seen a handful of times. This chain links TRBV27 with TRBJ2-7; possible D gene TRBD2, 7 bases. Germline V lookup: CDR1 MNHEY, CDR2 SMNVEV (reference sequence). V was shortened by 0 bases and J by 7 bases, with 19 bases between the two germline ends. This CDR3 region has 16 residues. The CDR3 reads CASSLSRRGQGGEQYF. The DNA for the CDR3 is TGTGCCAGCAGTTTATCGAGGCGGGGGCAGGGTGGAGAGCAGTACTTC.

The chain couples TRBV28 to TRBJ1-2, with D perhaps TRBD1 (6 bases). CDR3 size: 11 residues. Germline V gene data show CDR1 as MDHEN and CDR2 as SYDVKM. Trimming took off 6 bases at V and 8 bases at J, with 10 bases between the two ends. The CDR3 protein is CASSYREGYTF. CDR3 bases: TGTGCCAGCAGCTACAGGGAGGGCTACACCTTC.

This clonotype has ten or more counts. The chain has TRBV7-9 and TRBJ2-1; 7 bases agree with TRBD2. The CDR3 is made up of 14 amino acids. Germline-derived CDR1 and CDR2 are SEHNR and FQNEAQ (reference sequence). The V segment lost 1 base and the J segment 5 bases; nucleotides outside the gene matches: 2. CDR3 residues: CASSLVLADNEQFF. The CDR3 DNA follows: TGTGCCAGCAGCTTAGTCCTAGCGGACAATGAGCAGTTCTTC.

The table lists this clonotype with many counts. The chain's CDR3 is CSVGGIPGNTIYF. The CDR3 DNA reads TGCAGCGTGGGGGGGATACCTGGAAACACCATATATTTT. V and J are TRBV29-1 and TRBJ1-3; tentative D call: TRBD1 (5 bases). V lost 6 bases, J lost 2 bases, and 11 bases lay in between. Germline V gene sequence: CDR1 SQVTM, CDR2 ANQGSEA. The CDR3 consists of 13 residues. Complete variable domain (other parts from reference TRBV29-1 and TRBJ1-3): SAVISQKPSRDICQRGTSLTIQCQVDSQVTMMFWYRQQPGQSLTLIATANQGSEATYESGFVIDKFPISRPNLTFSTLTVSNMSPEDSSIYLCSVGGIPGNTIYFGEGSWLTVV.